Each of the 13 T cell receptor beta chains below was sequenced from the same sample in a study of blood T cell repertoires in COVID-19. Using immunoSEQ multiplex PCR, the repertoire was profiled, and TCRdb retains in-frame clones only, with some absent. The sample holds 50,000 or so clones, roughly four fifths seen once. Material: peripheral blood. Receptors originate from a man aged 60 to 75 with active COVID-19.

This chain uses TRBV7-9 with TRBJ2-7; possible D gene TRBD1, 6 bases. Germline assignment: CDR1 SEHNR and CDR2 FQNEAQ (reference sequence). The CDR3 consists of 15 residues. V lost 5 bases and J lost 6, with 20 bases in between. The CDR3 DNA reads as TGTGCCAGCAGCAGTCGGGACAACCCTACGAGCGAGCAGTACTTC. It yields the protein CASSSRDNPTSEQYF. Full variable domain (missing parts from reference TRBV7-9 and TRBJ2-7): DTGVSQNPRHKITKRGQNVTFRCDPISEHNRLYWYRQTLGQGPEFLTYFQNEAQLEKSRLLSDRFSAERPKGSFSTLEIQRTEQGDSAMYLCASSSRDNPTSEQYFGPGTRLTVT.

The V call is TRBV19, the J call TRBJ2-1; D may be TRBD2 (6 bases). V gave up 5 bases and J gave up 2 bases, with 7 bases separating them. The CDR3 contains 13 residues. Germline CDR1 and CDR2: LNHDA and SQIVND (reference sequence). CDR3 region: CASSGGAYNEQFF. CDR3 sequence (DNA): TGTGCCAGTAGTGGCGGGGCCTACAATGAGCAGTTCTTC.

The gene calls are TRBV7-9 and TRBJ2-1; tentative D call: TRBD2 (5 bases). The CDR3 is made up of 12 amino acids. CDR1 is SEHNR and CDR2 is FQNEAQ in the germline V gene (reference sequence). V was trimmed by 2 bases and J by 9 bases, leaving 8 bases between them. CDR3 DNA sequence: TGTGCCAGCAGCTTAAACGGAGGTGAGCAGTTCTTC. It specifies CASSLNGGEQFF.

CDR3 in amino acids: CASSKGVLGPYNEQFF. The CDR3 nucleotides are TGTGCCAGCAGCAAAGGCGTACTAGGTCCTTACAATGAGCAGTTCTTC. The chain couples TRBV21-1 to TRBJ2-1; TRBD2, the table's D call, was not compared with the DNA. TRBV21-1 has pseudogene status. This CDR3 comprises 16 residues.

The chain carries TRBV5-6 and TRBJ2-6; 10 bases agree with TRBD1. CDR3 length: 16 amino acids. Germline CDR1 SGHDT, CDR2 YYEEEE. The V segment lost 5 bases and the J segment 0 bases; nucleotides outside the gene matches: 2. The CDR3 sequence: CASRTGGVSGANVLTF. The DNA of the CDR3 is TGTGCCAGCAGGACAGGGGGCGTCTCTGGGGCCAACGTCCTGACTTTC.

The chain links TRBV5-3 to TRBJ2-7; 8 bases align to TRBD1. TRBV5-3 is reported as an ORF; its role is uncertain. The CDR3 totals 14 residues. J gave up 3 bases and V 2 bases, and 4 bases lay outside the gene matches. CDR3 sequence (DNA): TGTGCCAGAAGCTTAGGACAGGGTAACTACGAGCAGTACTTC. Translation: CARSLGQGNYEQYF.

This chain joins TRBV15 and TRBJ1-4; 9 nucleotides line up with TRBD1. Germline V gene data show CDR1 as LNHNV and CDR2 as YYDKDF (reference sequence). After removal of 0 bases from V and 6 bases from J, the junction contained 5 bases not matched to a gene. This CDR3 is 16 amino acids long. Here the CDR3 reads CATSREKGQGYEKLFF. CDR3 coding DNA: TGTGCCACCAGCAGAGAAAAAGGACAGGGGTATGAAAAACTGTTTTTT.

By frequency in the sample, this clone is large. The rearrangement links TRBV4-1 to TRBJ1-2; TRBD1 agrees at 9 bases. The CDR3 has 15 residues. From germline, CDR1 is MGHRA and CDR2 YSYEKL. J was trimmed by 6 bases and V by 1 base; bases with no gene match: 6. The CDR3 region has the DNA TGCGCCAGCAGCCAAGTACCGGACAGGGGTGATGGCTACACCTTC. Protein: CASSQVPDRGDGYTF.

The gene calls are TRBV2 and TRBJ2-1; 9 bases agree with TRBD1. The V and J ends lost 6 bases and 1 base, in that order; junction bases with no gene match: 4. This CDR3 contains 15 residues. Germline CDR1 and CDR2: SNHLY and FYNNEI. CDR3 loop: CASRAGQGSYNEQFF. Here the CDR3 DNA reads TGTGCCAGCAGGGCGGGACAGGGTTCCTACAATGAGCAGTTCTTC.

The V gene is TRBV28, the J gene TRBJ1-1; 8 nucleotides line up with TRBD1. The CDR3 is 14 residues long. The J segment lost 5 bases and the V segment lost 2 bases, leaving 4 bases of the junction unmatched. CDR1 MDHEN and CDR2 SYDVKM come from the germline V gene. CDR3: CASSLPQGETEAFF. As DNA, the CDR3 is TGTGCCAGCAGTTTACCACAGGGGGAAACTGAAGCTTTCTTT.

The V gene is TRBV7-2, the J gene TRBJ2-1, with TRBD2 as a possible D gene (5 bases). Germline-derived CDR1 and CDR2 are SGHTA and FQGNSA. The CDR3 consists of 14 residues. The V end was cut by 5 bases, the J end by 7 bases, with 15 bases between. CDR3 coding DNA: TGTGCCAGCAGCCGCGACCGAGGGTTGAATGAGCAGTTCTTC. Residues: CASSRDRGLNEQFF.

CDR3 amino acids: CASHSGRQNTGELFF. CDR3 DNA sequence: TGTGCCAGCCATAGCGGGAGGCAGAACACCGGGGAGCTGTTTTTT. The chain couples TRBV19 to TRBJ2-2; TRBD2 matches at 10 bases. The CDR3 has 15 amino acids. Germline V gene sequence: CDR1 LNHDA, CDR2 SQIVND (reference sequence). J lost 1 base, V lost 9 bases, and 5 bases had no gene match.

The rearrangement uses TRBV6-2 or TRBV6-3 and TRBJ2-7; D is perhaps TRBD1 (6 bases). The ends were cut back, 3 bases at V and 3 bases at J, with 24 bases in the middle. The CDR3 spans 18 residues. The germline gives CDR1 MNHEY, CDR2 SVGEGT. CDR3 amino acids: CASSYQLGHPAGDYEQYF. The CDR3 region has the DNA TGTGCCAGCAGTTATCAGCTGGGACACCCAGCTGGGGACTACGAGCAGTACTTC.